This T cell receptor (beta chain) derives from a study of early T cells in non-severe SARS-CoV-2 infection. Across the whole study: Whole-blood bulk RNA, unsorted, was sequenced, and chains were unpaired.

Study outcomes and limitations: Matching against VDJdb likely underestimated virus-specific expansions, favoring anti-spike CD8.

Trimming stripped 4 bases from V and 1 base from J, with 12 bases between. Germline CDR1 and CDR2: DFQATT and SNEGSKA (reference sequence). There are 14 residues in the CDR3. The protocol attached unique molecular identifiers to individual cDNA molecules. TCRdb independently ran MiXCR on the 5' RACE reads; one entry per CDR3 protein. The sample holds some 30,000 distinct CDR3 sequences, about 3.9% seen once. The table lists this clonotype with many counts. Its target is not known. The sequence derives from an adult who was a healthcare worker with PCR-confirmed SARS-CoV-2 infection or an uninfected control (not recorded which). J is TRBJ2-3 and V is TRBV20-1; D gene unclear. The sample consisted of whole blood. The DNA for the CDR3 is TGCAGTGCTAAACGGGTTTTTGGCACAGATACGCAGTATTTT. Its translation is CSAKRVFGTDTQYF.